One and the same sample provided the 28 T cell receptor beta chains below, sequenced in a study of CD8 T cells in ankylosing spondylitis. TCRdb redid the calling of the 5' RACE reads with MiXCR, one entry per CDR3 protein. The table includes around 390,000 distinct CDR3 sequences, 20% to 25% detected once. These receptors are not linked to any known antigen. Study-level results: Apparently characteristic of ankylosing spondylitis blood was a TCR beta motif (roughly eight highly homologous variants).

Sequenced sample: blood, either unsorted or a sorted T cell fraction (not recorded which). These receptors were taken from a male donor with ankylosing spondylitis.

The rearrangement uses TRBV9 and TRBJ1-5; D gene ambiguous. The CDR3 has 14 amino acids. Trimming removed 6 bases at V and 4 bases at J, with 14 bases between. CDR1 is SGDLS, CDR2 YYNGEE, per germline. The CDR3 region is CASNHGQLNQPQHF. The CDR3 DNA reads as TGTGCCAGCAACCATGGGCAGCTTAATCAGCCCCAGCATTTT.

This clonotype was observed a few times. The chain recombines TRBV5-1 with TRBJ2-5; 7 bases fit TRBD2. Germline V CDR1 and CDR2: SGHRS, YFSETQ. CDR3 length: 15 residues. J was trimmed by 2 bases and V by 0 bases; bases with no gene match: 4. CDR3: CASSLGASGQETQYF. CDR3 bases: TGCGCCAGCAGCTTGGGGGCTAGCGGTCAAGAGACCCAGTACTTC.

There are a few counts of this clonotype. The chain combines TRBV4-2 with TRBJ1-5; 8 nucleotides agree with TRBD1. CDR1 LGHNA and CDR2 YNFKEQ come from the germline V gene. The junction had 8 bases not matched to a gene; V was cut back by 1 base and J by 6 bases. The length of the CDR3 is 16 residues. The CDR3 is CASSQGTGQRAQPQHF. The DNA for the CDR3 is TGTGCCAGCAGCCAAGGGACAGGGCAACGGGCTCAGCCCCAGCATTTT.

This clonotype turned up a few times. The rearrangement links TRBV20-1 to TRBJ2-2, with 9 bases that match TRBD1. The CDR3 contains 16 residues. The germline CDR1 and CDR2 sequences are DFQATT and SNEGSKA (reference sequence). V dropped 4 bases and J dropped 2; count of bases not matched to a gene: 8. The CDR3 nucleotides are TGCAGTGCTAAATCCCGGACAGGGGCCAACACCGGGGAGCTGTTTTTT. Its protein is CSAKSRTGANTGELFF.

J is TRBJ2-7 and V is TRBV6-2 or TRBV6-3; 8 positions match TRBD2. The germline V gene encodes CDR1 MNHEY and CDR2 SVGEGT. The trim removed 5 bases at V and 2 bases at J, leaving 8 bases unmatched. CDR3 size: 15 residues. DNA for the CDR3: TGTGCCAGCAGTACTCCTAGCGGGCCTGCCTACGAGCAGTACTTC. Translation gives CASSTPSGPAYEQYF.

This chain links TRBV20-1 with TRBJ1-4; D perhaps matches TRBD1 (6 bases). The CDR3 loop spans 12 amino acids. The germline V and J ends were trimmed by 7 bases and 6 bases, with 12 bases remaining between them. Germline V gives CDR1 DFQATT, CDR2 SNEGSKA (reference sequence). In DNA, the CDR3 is TGCAGTGGCAGGGAGGGGGATGAAAAACTGTTTTTT. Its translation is CSGREGDEKLFF.

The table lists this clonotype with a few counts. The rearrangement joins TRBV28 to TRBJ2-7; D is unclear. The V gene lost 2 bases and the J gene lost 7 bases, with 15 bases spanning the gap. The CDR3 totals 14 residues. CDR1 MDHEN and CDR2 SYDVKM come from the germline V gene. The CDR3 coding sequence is TGTGCCAGCAGTTTAAGCCCTACCAGGATGGAGCAGTACTTC. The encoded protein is CASSLSPTRMEQYF.

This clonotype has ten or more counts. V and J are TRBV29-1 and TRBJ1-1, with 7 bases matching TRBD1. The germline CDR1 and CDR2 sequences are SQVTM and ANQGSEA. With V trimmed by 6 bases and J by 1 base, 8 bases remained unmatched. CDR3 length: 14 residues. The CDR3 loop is CSVQRGQRNTEAFF. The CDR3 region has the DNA TGCAGCGTACAAAGGGGACAGCGGAACACTGAAGCTTTCTTT.

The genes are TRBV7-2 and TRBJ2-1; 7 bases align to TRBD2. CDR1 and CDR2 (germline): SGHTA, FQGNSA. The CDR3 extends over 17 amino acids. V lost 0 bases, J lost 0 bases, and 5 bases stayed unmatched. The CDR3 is CASSLALGGSSYNEQFF. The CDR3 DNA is TGTGCCAGCAGCTTAGCGCTGGGGGGGAGCTCCTACAATGAGCAGTTCTTC.

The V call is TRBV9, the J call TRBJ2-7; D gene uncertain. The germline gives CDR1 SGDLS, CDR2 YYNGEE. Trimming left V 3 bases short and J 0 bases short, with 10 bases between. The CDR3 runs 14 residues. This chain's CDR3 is CASSADISSYEQYF. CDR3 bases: TGTGCCAGCAGCGCCGACATTAGCTCCTACGAGCAGTACTTC.

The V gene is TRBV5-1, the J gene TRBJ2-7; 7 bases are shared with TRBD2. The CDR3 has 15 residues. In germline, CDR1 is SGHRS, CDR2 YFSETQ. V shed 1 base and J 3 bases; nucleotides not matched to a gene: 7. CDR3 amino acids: CASSLLGTTFYEQYF. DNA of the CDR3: TGCGCCAGCAGCTTGCTAGGGACTACTTTCTACGAGCAGTACTTC.

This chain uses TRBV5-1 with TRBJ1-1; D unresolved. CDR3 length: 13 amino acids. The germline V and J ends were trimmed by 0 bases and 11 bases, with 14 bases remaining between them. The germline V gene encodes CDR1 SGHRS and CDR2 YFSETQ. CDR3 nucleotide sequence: TGCGCCAGCAGCTTGGACTTCGGGCGCGGGGCTTTCTTT. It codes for CASSLDFGRGAFF.

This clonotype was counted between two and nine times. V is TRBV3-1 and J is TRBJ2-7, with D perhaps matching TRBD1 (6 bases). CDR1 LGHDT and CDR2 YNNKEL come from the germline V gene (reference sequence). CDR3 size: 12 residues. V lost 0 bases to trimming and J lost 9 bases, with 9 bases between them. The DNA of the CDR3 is TGTGCCAGCAGCCAAGAACAGGGCTCGCAGTACTTC. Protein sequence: CASSQEQGSQYF.

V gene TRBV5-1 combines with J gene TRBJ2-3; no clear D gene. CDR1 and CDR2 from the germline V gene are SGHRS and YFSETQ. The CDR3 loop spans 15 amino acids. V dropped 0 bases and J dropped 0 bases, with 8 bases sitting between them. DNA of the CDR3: TGCGCCAGCAGCTTGGACGGTTTTAGCACAGATACGCAGTATTTT. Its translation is CASSLDGFSTDTQYF.

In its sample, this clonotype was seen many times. CDR3 sequence reads: CASSLVLAGAYEQYF. CDR3 nucleotides: TGTGCCAGCAGCTTAGTCCTAGCGGGAGCCTACGAGCAGTACTTC. The gene calls are TRBV7-8 and TRBJ2-7; 10 bases align to TRBD2. This CDR3 spans 15 amino acids. The J segment lost 2 bases and the V segment lost 1 base, leaving 2 bases of the junction unmatched. Germline assignment: CDR1 SGHVS and CDR2 FQNEAQ.

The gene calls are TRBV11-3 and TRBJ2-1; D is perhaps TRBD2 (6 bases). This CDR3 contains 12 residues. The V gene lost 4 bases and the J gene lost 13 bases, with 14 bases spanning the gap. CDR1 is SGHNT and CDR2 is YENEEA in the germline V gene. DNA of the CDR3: TGTGCCAGCAGCTCCGTCGGGGGAAAACAGTTCTTC. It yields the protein CASSSVGGKQFF.

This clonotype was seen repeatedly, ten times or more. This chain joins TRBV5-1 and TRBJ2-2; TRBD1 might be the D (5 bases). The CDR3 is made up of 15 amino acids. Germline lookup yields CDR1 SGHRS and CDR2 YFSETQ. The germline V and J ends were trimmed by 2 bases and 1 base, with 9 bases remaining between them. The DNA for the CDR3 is TGCGCCAGCAGCTTCTTACAGGAGAACACCGGGGAGCTGTTTTTT. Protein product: CASSFLQENTGELFF.

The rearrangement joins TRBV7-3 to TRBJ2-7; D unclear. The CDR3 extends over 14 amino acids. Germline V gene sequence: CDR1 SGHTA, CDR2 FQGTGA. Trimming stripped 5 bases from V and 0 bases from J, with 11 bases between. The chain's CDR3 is CASSPDGSSYEQYF. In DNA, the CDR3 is TGTGCCAGCAGCCCGGACGGAAGCTCCTACGAGCAGTACTTC.

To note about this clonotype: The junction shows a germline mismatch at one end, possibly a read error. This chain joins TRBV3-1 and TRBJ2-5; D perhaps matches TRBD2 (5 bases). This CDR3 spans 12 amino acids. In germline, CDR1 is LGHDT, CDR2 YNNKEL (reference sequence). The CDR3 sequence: CACSQDPGYQYF. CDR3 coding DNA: TGTGCCTGCAGCCAAGACCCGGGGTACCAGTACTTC.

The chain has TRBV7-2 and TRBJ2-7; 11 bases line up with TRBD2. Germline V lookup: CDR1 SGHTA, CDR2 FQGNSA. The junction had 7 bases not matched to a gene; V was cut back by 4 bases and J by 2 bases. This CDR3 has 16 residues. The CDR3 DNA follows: TGTGCCAGCAGCTCCTTTCTAGCGGGAGGAACCTACGAGCAGTACTTC. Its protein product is CASSSFLAGGTYEQYF.

This CDR3 reads CSAGTDYEQYF. The CDR3 DNA follows: TGCAGCGCTGGGACAGACTACGAGCAGTACTTC. J is TRBJ2-7 and V is TRBV29-1; 7 bases are shared with TRBD1. The CDR3 has 11 residues. From germline, CDR1 is SQVTM and CDR2 ANQGSEA. V lost 7 bases and J lost 3; bases outside the gene matches: 3.

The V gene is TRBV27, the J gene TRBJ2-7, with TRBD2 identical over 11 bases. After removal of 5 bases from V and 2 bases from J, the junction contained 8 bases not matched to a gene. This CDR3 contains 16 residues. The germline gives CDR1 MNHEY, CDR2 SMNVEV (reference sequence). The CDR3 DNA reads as TGTGCCAGCAGTAACCTAGCGGGAGGAAGCACCTACGAGCAGTACTTC. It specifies CASSNLAGGSTYEQYF.

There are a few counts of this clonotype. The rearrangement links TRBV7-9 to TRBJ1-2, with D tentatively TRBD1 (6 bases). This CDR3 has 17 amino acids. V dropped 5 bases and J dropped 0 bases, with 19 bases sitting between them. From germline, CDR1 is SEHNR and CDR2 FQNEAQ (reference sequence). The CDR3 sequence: CASSGPRTVPSNYGYTF. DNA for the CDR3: TGTGCCAGCAGCGGCCCTAGGACAGTGCCTTCTAACTATGGCTACACCTTC.

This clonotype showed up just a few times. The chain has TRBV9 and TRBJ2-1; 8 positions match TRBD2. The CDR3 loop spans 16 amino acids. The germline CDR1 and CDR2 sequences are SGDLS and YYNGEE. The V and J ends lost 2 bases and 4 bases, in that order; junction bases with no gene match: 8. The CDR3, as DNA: TGTGCCAGCAGCGTCGCCCCCGGGACTAGGTACAATGAGCAGTTCTTC. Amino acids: CASSVAPGTRYNEQFF.

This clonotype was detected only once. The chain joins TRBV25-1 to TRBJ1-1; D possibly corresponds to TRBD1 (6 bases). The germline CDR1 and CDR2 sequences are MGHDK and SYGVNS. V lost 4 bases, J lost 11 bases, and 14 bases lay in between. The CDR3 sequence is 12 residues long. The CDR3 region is CASSGYGQRAFF. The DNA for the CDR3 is TGTGCCAGCAGTGGATACGGACAGCGGGCTTTCTTT.

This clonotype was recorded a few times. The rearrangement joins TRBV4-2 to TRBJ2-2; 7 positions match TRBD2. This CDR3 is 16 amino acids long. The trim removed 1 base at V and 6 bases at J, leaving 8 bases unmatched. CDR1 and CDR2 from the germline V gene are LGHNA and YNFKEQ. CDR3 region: CASSQAASGSAGELFF. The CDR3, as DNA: TGTGCCAGCAGCCAAGCCGCTAGCGGATCCGCCGGGGAGCTGTTTTTT.

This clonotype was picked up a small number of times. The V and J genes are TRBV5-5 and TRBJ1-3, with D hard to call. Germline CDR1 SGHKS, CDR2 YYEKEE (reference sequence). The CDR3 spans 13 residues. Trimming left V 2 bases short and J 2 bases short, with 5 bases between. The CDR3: CASSFGPGNTIYF. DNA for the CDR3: TGTGCCAGCAGCTTCGGGCCTGGAAACACCATATATTTT.

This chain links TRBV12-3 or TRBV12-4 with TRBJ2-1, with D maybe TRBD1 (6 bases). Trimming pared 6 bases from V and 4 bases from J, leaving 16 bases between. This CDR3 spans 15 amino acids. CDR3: CASRLRGASYNEQFF. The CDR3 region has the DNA TGTGCCAGCAGACTCAGGGGTGCATCGTACAATGAGCAGTTCTTC.